The rows below give T cell receptor beta chains drawn from one sample of a study of T cell repertoires in cytomegalovirus infection. TCRdb ran MiXCR on the reads and lists one entry per CDR3 protein. Of roughly 640,000 distinct CDR3 sequences listed, 20% to 25% were seen once; the top ten hold 7% to 9%. The sample comprised CD8+ T cells from PBMCs. The receptors were sampled from a human donor in good health (CMV status not recorded). Some clones in this sample may be carry-over from other donors' samples. The CDR3 runs from the conserved cysteine through the conserved F or W. A D gene is named only where the DNA matches it firmly. Expanded clones get a size class; other rows say once, few or many, or leave the size out.

D gene	clone size	V gene	J gene	CDR3 DNA	CDR3 protein
.	many	TRBV15	TRBJ2-1	TGTGCCACCAGCAGAGTGGGAAGAGACAATGAGCAGTTCTTC	CATSRVGRDNEQFF
.	few	TRBV6-1	TRBJ2-2	TGTGCCATCGCCAGAACGGGGACCAACACCGGGGAGCTGTTTTTT	CAIARTGTNTGELFF
.	few	TRBV12-3/TRBV12-4	TRBJ1-1	TGTGCCAGCACCACGACAGAGACAGGGAACACTGAAGCTTTCTTT	CASTTTETGNTEAFF
TRBD1	many	TRBV7-2	TRBJ1-4	TGTGCCAGCAGCGAACCTGACAGGGGGCAGGAGGGGAAACTGTTTTTT	CASSEPDRGQEGKLFF
.	.	TRBV2	TRBJ1-1	TGTGCCAGCAGCGTGTCCAGACAGCGAACTGAAGCTTTCTTT	CASSVSRQRTEAFF
TRBD1	many	TRBV7-9	TRBJ2-1	TGTGCCAGCAGCTTCAGAGGCAGGGGGCATTTTAATGAGCAGTTCTTC	CASSFRGRGHFNEQFF
TRBD1	.	TRBV5-1	TRBJ2-5	TGCGCCAGCAGCTTGGGACAGGGGCCGGAGACCCAGTACTTC	CASSLGQGPETQYF
.	few	TRBV29-1	TRBJ2-3	TGCAGCGTTGAACTCCTAAGGGGCACAGATACGCAGTATTTT	CSVELLRGTDTQYF
TRBD1	.	TRBV7-9	TRBJ2-5	TGTGCCAGCAGCTTTCCGGGACAGAAAGAGACCCAGTACTTC	CASSFPGQKETQYF
TRBD2	many	TRBV28	TRBJ2-2	TGTGCCAGCAGTTTACTAGCGGGGTACACCGGGGAGCTGTTTTTT	CASSLLAGYTGELFF
TRBD2	.	TRBV27	TRBJ2-5	TGTGCCAGCAGTTTATCGGCGACTAGCGGGGGTCCGGAGACCCAGTACTTC	CASSLSATSGGPETQYF
.	few	TRBV6-2/TRBV6-3	TRBJ2-1	TGTGCCAGCAGTTACGTGGGGGCGTACAATGAGCAGTTCTTC	CASSYVGAYNEQFF
TRBD1	few	TRBV28	TRBJ1-1	TGTGCCAGCAGTTTATTGGCAGGGGGTAATGAAGCTTTCTTT	CASSLLAGGNEAFF
.	few	TRBV10-3	TRBJ2-5	TGTGCCATCAGTGCTCTGGGGGGGCCTGAAGGCGAGACCCAGTACTTC	CAISALGGPEGETQYF
TRBD2	few	TRBV20-1	TRBJ2-7	TGCAGTGCTAGAGCCCTCATAGCGGGGGAGGAGCAGTACTTC	CSARALIAGEEQYF
TRBD1	.	TRBV29-1	TRBJ1-1	TGCAGCGTTGATGGAGGGGGCGACACTGAAGCTTTCTTT	CSVDGGGDTEAFF
.	few	TRBV20-1	TRBJ2-5	TGCAGTGCTAGAGATTGGGCAGGGCAAGAGACCCAGTACTTC	CSARDWAGQETQYF
.	many	TRBV7-6	TRBJ2-6	TGTGCCAGCAGCCCGTCTGCTGGGGCCAACGTCCTGACTTTC	CASSPSAGANVLTF
.	.	TRBV10-3	TRBJ1-1	TGTGCCATCACCTCAGAGAGAGACACTGAAGCTTTCTTT	CAITSERDTEAFF
.	few	TRBV12-3/TRBV12-4	TRBJ2-1	TGTGCCAGCAGTCGCCGGGACTTTAGCTCCTACAATGAGCAGTTCTTC	CASSRRDFSSYNEQFF
.	many	TRBV14	TRBJ2-3	TGTGCCAGCAGCCAACCACCTAGAGATACGCAGTATTTT	CASSQPPRDTQYF
.	.	TRBV29-1	TRBJ1-2	TGCAGCGTTGTACCAGGGAGTGACTATGGCTACACCTTC	CSVVPGSDYGYTF
.	many	TRBV7-6	TRBJ2-7	TGTGCCAGCAGCCCCGGACAGCTCTACGAGCAGTACTTC	CASSPGQLYEQYF
.	.	TRBV10-1	TRBJ2-7	TGCGCCAGCAGTAATCAGAAAGCCTACGAGCAGTACTTC	CASSNQKAYEQYF
.	few	TRBV28	TRBJ2-1	TGTGCCACTAGAGGACGATCGTGGGAGCAGTTCTTC	CATRGRSWEQFF
.	.	TRBV7-3	TRBJ2-1	TGTGCCAGCAGCTTAAGAGCAGGGAGTATATCCAATGAGCAGTTCTTC	CASSLRAGSISNEQFF
.	.	TRBV20-1	TRBJ1-2	TGCAGTGCTAGAGGGATAAACTATGGCTACACCTTC	CSARGINYGYTF
.	.	TRBV5-6	TRBJ1-1	TGTGCCAGCTTGGGCCCGGGAACTGAAGCTTTCTTT	CASLGPGTEAFF
.	few	TRBV5-6	TRBJ2-1	TGTGCCAGCAGCGGACCACCAGGCCACAATGAGCAGTTCTTC	CASSGPPGHNEQFF
TRBD1	few	TRBV29-1	TRBJ1-2	TGCAGCGCTCAAACAGGGGGTGGCTACACCTTC	CSAQTGGGYTF
.	many	TRBV7-8	TRBJ2-1	TGTGCCAGCAGCCAGAGGGGGAGCGGATCCTACAATGAGCAGTTCTTC	CASSQRGSGSYNEQFF
.	few	TRBV20-1	TRBJ2-7	TGCAGTGCTAGAGATTGGGAATCCTACGAGCAGTACTTC	CSARDWESYEQYF
TRBD2	few	TRBV6-6	TRBJ2-2	TGTGCCAGCAGCCTCCTCGGAGCGGGGGCCGACACCGGGGAGCTGTTTTTT	CASSLLGAGADTGELFF
TRBD2	few	TRBV2	TRBJ2-1	TGTGCCATCCCAAGGGCTAGCGGGCAGTTCTTC	CAIPRASGQFF
.	few	TRBV20-1	TRBJ2-5	TGCAGTGCTGGGCCCCAGTACTTC	CSAGPQYF
.	few	TRBV6-1	TRBJ1-2	TGTGCCAGCAGCCACGGGGGTGGCTATGGCTACACCTTC	CASSHGGGYGYTF
.	once	TRBV7-9	TRBJ1-5	TGTGCCAGCAGCACCGACCGGCAGCCCCAGCATTTT	CASSTDRQPQHF
.	.	TRBV28	TRBJ1-6	TGTGCCAGCGCCCCGGCAGAGGGTCCGAGCTCCTATAATTCACCCCTCCACTTT	CASAPAEGPSSYNSPLHF
.	.	TRBV7-9	TRBJ1-1	TGTGCCAGCCGCGGGGGTCCCACTGAAGCTTTCTTT	CASRGGPTEAFF
.	many	TRBV7-9	TRBJ1-1	TGTGCCAGCAGCTTAGTTGGGAGGAACACTGAAGCTTTCTTT	CASSLVGRNTEAFF
.	.	TRBV11-2	TRBJ2-7	TGTGCCAGCAGCTTAGCATTGGCCCAGTACTTC	CASSLALAQYF
.	few	TRBV6-2/TRBV6-3	TRBJ1-5	TGTGCCAGCAGCCCTTACCCACAGTATGATCAGCCCCAGCATTTT	CASSPYPQYDQPQHF
TRBD1	many	TRBV7-9	TRBJ2-7	TGTGCCAGCAGCTATGGACTCCCGGGACAGGGATTCTACGAGCAGTACTTC	CASSYGLPGQGFYEQYF
.	few	TRBV27	TRBJ1-3	TGTGCCAGCAGTTCACGGTCCTCTGGAAACACCATATATTTT	CASSSRSSGNTIYF
.	few	TRBV11-2	TRBJ1-2	TGTGCCAGCAGCTTGGGCAACCACTATGGCTACACCTTC	CASSLGNHYGYTF